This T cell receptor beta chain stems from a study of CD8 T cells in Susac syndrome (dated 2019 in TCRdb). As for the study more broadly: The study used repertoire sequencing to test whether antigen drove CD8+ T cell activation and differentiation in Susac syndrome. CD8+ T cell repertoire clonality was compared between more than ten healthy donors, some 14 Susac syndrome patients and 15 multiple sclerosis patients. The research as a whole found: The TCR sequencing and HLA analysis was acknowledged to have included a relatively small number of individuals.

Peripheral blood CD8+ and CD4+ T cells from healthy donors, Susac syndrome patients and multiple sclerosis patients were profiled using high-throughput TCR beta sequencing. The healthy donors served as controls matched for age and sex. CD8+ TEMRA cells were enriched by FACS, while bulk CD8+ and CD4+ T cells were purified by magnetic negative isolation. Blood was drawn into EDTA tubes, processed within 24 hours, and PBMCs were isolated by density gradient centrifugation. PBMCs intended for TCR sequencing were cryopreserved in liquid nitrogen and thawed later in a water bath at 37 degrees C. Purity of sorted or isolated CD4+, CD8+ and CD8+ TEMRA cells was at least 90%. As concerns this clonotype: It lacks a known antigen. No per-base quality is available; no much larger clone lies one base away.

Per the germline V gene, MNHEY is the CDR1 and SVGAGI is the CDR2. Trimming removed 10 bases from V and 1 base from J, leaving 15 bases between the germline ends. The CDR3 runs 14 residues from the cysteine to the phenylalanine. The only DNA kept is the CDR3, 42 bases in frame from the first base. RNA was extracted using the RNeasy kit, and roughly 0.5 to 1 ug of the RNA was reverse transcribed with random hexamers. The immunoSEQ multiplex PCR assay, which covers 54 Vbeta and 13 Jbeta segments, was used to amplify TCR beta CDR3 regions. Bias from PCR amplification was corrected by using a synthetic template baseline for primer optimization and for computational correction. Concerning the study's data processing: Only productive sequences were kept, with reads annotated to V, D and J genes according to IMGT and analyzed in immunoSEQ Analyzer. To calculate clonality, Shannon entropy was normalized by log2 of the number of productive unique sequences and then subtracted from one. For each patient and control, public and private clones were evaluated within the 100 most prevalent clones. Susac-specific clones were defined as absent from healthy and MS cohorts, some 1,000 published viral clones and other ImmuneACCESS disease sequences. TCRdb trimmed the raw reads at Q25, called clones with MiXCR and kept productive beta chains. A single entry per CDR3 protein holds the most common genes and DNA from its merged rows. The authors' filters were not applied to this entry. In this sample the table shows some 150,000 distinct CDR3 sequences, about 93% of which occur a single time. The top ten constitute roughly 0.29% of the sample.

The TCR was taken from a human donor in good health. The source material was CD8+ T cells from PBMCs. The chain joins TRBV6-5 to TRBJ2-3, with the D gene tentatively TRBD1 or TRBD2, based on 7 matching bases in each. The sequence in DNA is TGTGCCACCACGACAGGGAGGGGCACAGATACGCAGTATTTT. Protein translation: CATTTGRGTDTQYF.